This TCR beta chain was identified in a study of control samples from healthy donors and cancer patients. The repertoire was sequenced with immunoSEQ multiplex PCR; TCRdb's copy has only in-frame clones and lacks some. The sample has 120,000 or so clones; approximately 92% are singletons. Sequencing was performed on PBMCs. The clonotype comes from a man older than 75 with head and neck cancer.

In DNA, the CDR3 is TGTGCCAGCAGCCCCGGGGGGGTCGGTGAAGCTTTCTTT. Translation gives CASSPGGVGEAFF. The genes are TRBV6-4 and TRBJ1-1, with D perhaps TRBD1 (5 bases). The CDR3 has 13 amino acids. Deletions cut 6 bases from V and 7 bases from J, with 15 bases between. Germline assignment: CDR1 MRHNA and CDR2 SNTAGT.